Listed here are 13 T cell receptor beta chains from one sample, sequenced in a study of PD-1 blockade in classical Hodgkin lymphoma. Each patient's relapse followed autologous stem cell transplantation, and brentuximab vedotin exposure varied. Some clones are missing from TCRdb's copy, which holds only in-frame ones; the method was immunoSEQ multiplex PCR. The table has some 90,000 clones, around 90% seen once. The source was peripheral blood mononuclear cells (PBMCs), collected before the second cycle of nivolumab. These TCRs come from a human donor with classical Hodgkin lymphoma.

The V call is TRBV14, the J call TRBJ2-3; D unresolved. This CDR3 contains 11 residues. Trimming took off 3 bases at V and 8 bases at J, with 6 bases between the two ends. Germline V gene sequence: CDR1 SGHDN, CDR2 FVKESK. CDR3 amino acids: CASSQIFTQYF. The CDR3 coding sequence is TGTGCCAGCAGCCAGATTTTTACGCAGTATTTT. Supplemented by reference TRBV14 and TRBJ2-3, the full variable domain reads EAGVTQFPSHSVIEKGQTVTLRCDPISGHDNLYWYRRVMGKEIKFLLHFVKESKQDESGMPNNRFLAERTGGTYSTLKVQPAELEDSGVYFCASSQIFTQYFGPGTRLTVL.

The chain links TRBV5-4 to TRBJ1-3; no reliable D call. The CDR3 runs to 15 residues. CDR1 is SGHNT, CDR2 YYREEE, per germline (reference sequence). V lost 4 bases and J lost 1, with 12 bases in between. The CDR3: CASSQSARSGNTIYF. The CDR3 DNA reads TGTGCCAGCAGCCAATCAGCCAGATCTGGAAACACCATATATTTT.

The gene calls are TRBV6-1 and TRBJ1-5; 7 bases are a match to TRBD1. V shed 2 bases and J 1 base; nucleotides not matched to a gene: 2. The CDR3 is 15 residues long. The V gene's germline CDR1 is MNHNS and CDR2 SASEGT. In DNA, the CDR3 is TGTGCCAGCAGTGAAAACAGGGGAAGCAATCAGCCCCAGCATTTT. Amino acid sequence: CASSENRGSNQPQHF.

The genes are TRBV6-5 and TRBJ2-7; no definite D call. The CDR3 length is 11 residues. V was trimmed by 6 bases and J by 5 bases, leaving 8 bases between them. Germline values: CDR1 MNHEY, CDR2 SVGAGI. CDR3 DNA sequence: TGTGCCAGCAGCCAAAAACACGAGCAGTACTTC. Amino acids: CASSQKHEQYF.

V gene TRBV29-1 combines with J gene TRBJ2-7; D not certain. Per germline, CDR1 SQVTM and CDR2 ANQGSEA. V was clipped by 5 bases and J by 2 bases, with 10 bases between them. The CDR3 length is 12 residues. The chain's CDR3 is CSVPWGPYEQYF. The CDR3 DNA follows: TGCAGCGTTCCGTGGGGTCCCTACGAGCAGTACTTC.

The chain links TRBV29-1 to TRBJ1-4; D unclear. CDR1 SQVTM and CDR2 ANQGSEA come from the germline V gene. V lost 4 bases, J lost 5 bases, and 11 bases lay in between. The length of the CDR3 is 13 residues. For the CDR3, the DNA is TGCAGCGTTGTGATCGGACCAAATGAAAAACTGTTTTTT. Translation gives CSVVIGPNEKLFF.

The V and J genes are TRBV19 and TRBJ2-6; D is unresolved. The CDR3 totals 16 residues. Germline values: CDR1 LNHDA, CDR2 SQIVND (reference sequence). V lost 3 bases and J lost 0, with 9 bases in between. The CDR3 reads CASSILTGSGANVLTF. The CDR3 DNA reads as TGTGCCAGTAGTATCTTAACCGGCTCTGGGGCCAACGTCCTGACTTTC.

CDR3 in amino acids: CAIRLADTGELFF. Written as DNA, the CDR3 is TGTGCCATCAGGCTAGCGGACACCGGGGAGCTGTTTTTT. The chain employs TRBV10-3 and TRBJ2-2, with 7 bases matching TRBD2. The length of the CDR3 is 13 residues. Per germline, CDR1 ENHRY and CDR2 SYGVKD. V shed 6 bases and J 3 bases; nucleotides not matched to a gene: 1.

The rearrangement links TRBV6-6 to TRBJ2-2, with TRBD2 matching over 7 bases. The length of the CDR3 is 15 residues. J was trimmed by 4 bases and V by 0 bases; bases with no gene match: 2. The germline V gene has CDR1 MNHNY and CDR2 SVGAGI (reference sequence). The CDR3 nucleotides read TGTGCCAGCAGTTACTCCGGGGGGAGCACCGGGGAGCTGTTTTTT. This codes for CASSYSGGSTGELFF.

This chain connects TRBV7-8 to TRBJ2-5; TRBD2 aligns across 9 bases. The CDR3 is 16 amino acids. CDR1 and CDR2 from the germline V gene are SGHVS and FQNEAQ. After removal of 3 bases from V and 5 bases from J, the junction contained 10 bases not matched to a gene. CDR3 in amino acids: CASSFGTSGSWETQYF. For the CDR3, the DNA is TGTGCCAGCAGCTTCGGTACTAGCGGGTCGTGGGAGACCCAGTACTTC.

This clone was recorded a few times. The V and J genes are TRBV27 and TRBJ1-1, with D unclear. Between the trimmed V and J ends, which lost 7 bases and 1 base, there was a span of 7 bases. The CDR3 is 12 amino acids. CDR1 is MNHEY, CDR2 SMNVEV, per germline (reference sequence). Written as DNA, the CDR3 is TGTGCCAGCATCGGCGAGAACACTGAAGCTTTCTTT. Translation: CASIGENTEAFF.

This rearrangement joins TRBV6-1 to TRBJ2-7, with 10 bases aligning to TRBD1. Germline CDR1 MNHNS, CDR2 SASEGT. The CDR3 has 15 amino acids. V shed 6 bases, J shed 4 bases, and the junction held 9 bases outside the gene matches. The CDR3 loop is CASRTPDRGPYEQYF. CDR3 nucleotide sequence: TGTGCCAGCAGGACCCCAGACAGGGGGCCTTACGAGCAGTACTTC.

The V and J genes are TRBV6-5 and TRBJ2-7, with D tentatively TRBD1 (6 bases). From germline, CDR1 is MNHEY and CDR2 SVGAGI. This CDR3 has 14 amino acids. V was pared by 6 bases and J by 2 bases, with 14 bases between. Here the CDR3 reads CASRPRDTAYEQYF. CDR3 coding DNA: TGTGCCAGCAGGCCCCGGGACACGGCCTACGAGCAGTACTTC.